This T cell receptor (beta chain) was sequenced during a study of blood T cell repertoires in COVID-19. Original processing notes: Estimation of nucleated cell counts relied on the amplification of reference gene primers. Generated by immunoSEQ multiplex PCR, the TCRdb table keeps only in-frame clones and is missing some. The V and J calls and clone size come from that table; D and trimming were worked out from the DNA. Here the sample spans a few hundred thousand clones, around 85% being singletons. This CDR3 comprises 16 residues. CDR1 WSHSY and CDR2 SAAADI come from the germline V gene. V lost 0 bases to trimming and J lost 3 bases, with 12 bases between them.

The J gene is TRBJ2-1, the V gene TRBV10-2; tentatively, D is TRBD2 (6 bases). Sequencing was done on a sample of peripheral blood. This TCR derives from a human donor in a cohort sampled during active COVID-19. The CDR3 loop reads CASSESGYGGYNEQFF. As DNA, the CDR3 is TGCGCCAGCAGTGAGTCGGGGTACGGGGGCTACAATGAGCAGTTCTTC.